Listed below are T cell receptor beta chains from one sample, sequenced in a study of early T cells in non-severe SARS-CoV-2 infection. TCRdb passed the 5' RACE reads through MiXCR, listing each CDR3 protein once. The table has about 55,000 distinct CDR3 sequences, 15% seen once; the top ten hold 9% to 10%. Here the sequenced sample was whole blood, taken at baseline. Receptors were obtained from an adult who was a healthcare worker with PCR-confirmed SARS-CoV-2 infection or an uninfected control (not recorded which). The CDR3 runs from the conserved cysteine through the conserved F or W. Fields, in order: clone size, J gene, V gene, D gene, CDR3 protein, CDR3 DNA. The D gene is left open where the match is weak. Expanded clones are given a class, and other clones once, few, many or no size at all.

abundance: many; j_gene: TRBJ2-7; v_gene: TRBV27; d_gene: TRBD1; CDR3aa: CASSLSGQVYEQYF; CDR3nt: TGTGCCAGCAGTTTATCGGGACAGGTGTACGAGCAGTACTTC
abundance: .; j_gene: TRBJ2-7; v_gene: TRBV18; d_gene: TRBD1; CDR3aa: CASSQSTGGTYEQYF; CDR3nt: TGTGCCAGCTCACAAAGCACAGGGGGCACCTACGAGCAGTACTTC
abundance: .; j_gene: TRBJ2-2; v_gene: TRBV4-2; d_gene: TRBD2; CDR3aa: CASSPPFAGGPLTGELFF; CDR3nt: TGTGCCAGCAGCCCACCCTTTGCGGGGGGGCCCCTCACCGGGGAGCTGTTTTTT
abundance: .; j_gene: TRBJ1-4; v_gene: TRBV4-1; d_gene: .; CDR3aa: CASSLTGRLNEKLFF; CDR3nt: TGCGCCAGCAGCCTCACGGGGAGGTTGAATGAAAAACTGTTTTTT
abundance: .; j_gene: TRBJ2-7; v_gene: TRBV12-3/TRBV12-4; d_gene: .; CDR3aa: CASRNGVAHEQYF; CDR3nt: TGTGCCAGCCGCAATGGGGTAGCCCACGAGCAGTACTTC
abundance: .; j_gene: TRBJ2-2; v_gene: TRBV10-3; d_gene: .; CDR3aa: CAIRNEGTGELFF; CDR3nt: TGTGCCATCAGAAACGAGGGCACCGGGGAGCTGTTTTTT
abundance: .; j_gene: TRBJ2-3; v_gene: TRBV28; d_gene: TRBD1; CDR3aa: CASSLEGADTDTQYF; CDR3nt: TGTGCCAGCAGTTTAGAGGGGGCCGACACAGATACGCAGTATTTT
abundance: few; j_gene: TRBJ2-3; v_gene: TRBV6-1; d_gene: .; CDR3aa: CASCAQGVSTDTQYF; CDR3nt: TGTGCCAGCTGTGCTCAGGGCGTAAGCACAGATACGCAGTATTTT
abundance: many; j_gene: TRBJ2-1; v_gene: TRBV7-8; d_gene: TRBD2; CDR3aa: CASSSNRRGGAYNEQFF; CDR3nt: TGTGCCAGCAGCTCAAACCGGCGGGGGGGTGCCTACAATGAGCAGTTCTTC
abundance: .; j_gene: TRBJ1-2; v_gene: TRBV12-5; d_gene: .; CDR3aa: CASALDNYGYTF; CDR3nt: TGTGCTAGTGCCCTCGACAACTATGGCTACACCTTC
abundance: few; j_gene: TRBJ2-3; v_gene: TRBV6-5; d_gene: TRBD1; CDR3aa: CASRFRDRPTDTQYF; CDR3nt: TGTGCCAGCAGATTCCGGGACAGGCCCACAGATACGCAGTATTTT
abundance: few; j_gene: TRBJ1-1; v_gene: TRBV7-9; d_gene: .; CDR3aa: CASSTTANTEAFF; CDR3nt: TGTGCCAGCAGCACTACAGCGAACACTGAAGCTTTCTTT
abundance: once; j_gene: TRBJ2-2; v_gene: TRBV28; d_gene: .; CDR3aa: CASSPSPPGGSIGELFF; CDR3nt: TGTGCCAGCAGTCCCTCCCCCCCCGGGGGTTCGATCGGGGAGCTGTTTTTT
abundance: .; j_gene: TRBJ2-5; v_gene: TRBV7-2; d_gene: .; CDR3aa: CATDSQETQYF; CDR3nt: TGTGCCACCGACTCTCAAGAGACCCAGTACTTC
abundance: .; j_gene: TRBJ2-7; v_gene: TRBV5-1; d_gene: .; CDR3aa: CASSLGSDSYEQYF; CDR3nt: TGCGCCAGCAGCTTGGGGTCTGACTCCTACGAGCAGTACTTC
abundance: few; j_gene: TRBJ2-2; v_gene: TRBV27; d_gene: .; CDR3aa: CASSPPYGELFF; CDR3nt: TGTGCCAGCAGTCCCCCATACGGGGAGCTGTTTTTT
abundance: few; j_gene: TRBJ1-1; v_gene: TRBV6-1; d_gene: .; CDR3aa: CASSEDELGPRNTEAFF; CDR3nt: TGTGCCAGCAGTGAGGACGAACTGGGACCGCGGAACACTGAAGCTTTCTTT
abundance: few; j_gene: TRBJ1-1; v_gene: TRBV20-1; d_gene: .; CDR3aa: CSASRTEAFF; CDR3nt: TGCAGTGCTAGTCGCACTGAAGCTTTCTTT
abundance: many; j_gene: TRBJ2-2; v_gene: TRBV28; d_gene: .; CDR3aa: CASTGPAGRGNTGELFF; CDR3nt: TGTGCCAGCACCGGACCCGCGGGGCGGGGGAACACCGGGGAGCTGTTTTTT
abundance: few; j_gene: TRBJ1-5; v_gene: TRBV20-1; d_gene: TRBD1; CDR3aa: CSAYEQGADQPQHF; CDR3nt: TGCAGTGCCTATGAACAGGGGGCCGATCAGCCCCAGCATTTT
abundance: few; j_gene: TRBJ1-2; v_gene: TRBV6-1; d_gene: .; CDR3aa: CASNLSAGYGYTF; CDR3nt: TGTGCCAGCAATCTGTCAGCCGGCTATGGCTACACCTTC
abundance: few; j_gene: TRBJ1-2; v_gene: TRBV4-1; d_gene: TRBD1; CDR3aa: CASSPPTGRYYGYTF; CDR3nt: TGCGCCAGCAGCCCACCGACAGGGAGGTACTATGGCTACACCTTC
abundance: .; j_gene: TRBJ2-3; v_gene: TRBV6-1; d_gene: .; CDR3aa: CASSERPDTQYF; CDR3nt: TGTGCCAGCAGTGAAAGACCAGATACGCAGTATTTT
abundance: many; j_gene: TRBJ1-1; v_gene: TRBV3-1; d_gene: .; CDR3aa: CASSHDGEAFF; CDR3nt: TGTGCCAGCAGCCACGACGGAGAAGCTTTCTTT
abundance: few; j_gene: TRBJ2-1; v_gene: TRBV5-1; d_gene: TRBD1; CDR3aa: CASRGQGYGNEQFF; CDR3nt: TGCGCCAGCAGGGGACAGGGGTACGGTAATGAGCAGTTCTTC
abundance: few; j_gene: TRBJ2-2; v_gene: TRBV2; d_gene: .; CDR3aa: CASSRDKVPGELFF; CDR3nt: TGTGCCAGCAGTAGGGACAAGGTCCCCGGGGAGCTGTTTTTT
abundance: .; j_gene: TRBJ1-2; v_gene: TRBV14; d_gene: TRBD1; CDR3aa: CASSRDRGTSGYTF; CDR3nt: TGTGCCAGCAGTCGGGACAGGGGAACCTCCGGCTACACCTTC
abundance: few; j_gene: TRBJ1-4; v_gene: TRBV27; d_gene: .; CDR3aa: CASSLRGADEKLFF; CDR3nt: TGTGCCAGCAGTCTTCGCGGGGCCGATGAAAAACTGTTTTTT
abundance: many; j_gene: TRBJ2-1; v_gene: TRBV24-1; d_gene: .; CDR3aa: CATSDSGRLHGNEQFF; CDR3nt: TGTGCCACCAGTGATTCGGGCCGACTACATGGGAATGAGCAGTTCTTC
abundance: .; j_gene: TRBJ2-5; v_gene: TRBV5-1; d_gene: .; CDR3aa: CASSAQGTSQETQYF; CDR3nt: TGCGCCAGCTCGGCCCAGGGGACCAGCCAAGAGACCCAGTACTTC
abundance: many; j_gene: TRBJ2-1; v_gene: TRBV6-6; d_gene: .; CDR3aa: CATTQGGPYNEQFF; CDR3nt: TGTGCCACAACCCAGGGGGGGCCCTACAATGAGCAGTTCTTC
abundance: many; j_gene: TRBJ2-5; v_gene: TRBV7-8; d_gene: .; CDR3aa: CASSSSGGVQGTQYF; CDR3nt: TGTGCCAGCAGCTCCAGTGGCGGGGTCCAGGGGACCCAGTACTTC
abundance: few; j_gene: TRBJ1-2; v_gene: TRBV9; d_gene: .; CDR3aa: CASSEPLTPADYGYTF; CDR3nt: TGTGCCAGCAGCGAGCCTTTGACACCCGCCGACTATGGCTACACCTTC